This record covers a single T cell receptor beta chain. The data belong to a study of blood T cell repertoires in COVID-19. Overall study: The study drew acute and convalescent COVID-19 samples from the United States, Italy and Spain. Sources were T cells, B-cell-depleted T cells, or PBMCs; the material itself was cDNA or gDNA.

Patients of the Seattle cohort, enrolled during active infection, were followed longitudinally. In the study's own analysis: Estimation of nucleated cell counts was performed using reference gene primer amplification. Libraries were prepared by immunoSEQ multiplex PCR; TCRdb keeps only in-frame clonotypes and omits some of them. That table supplies the V and J calls and clone size; D and trimming were determined from the DNA. Seen here are about 220,000 clones, approximately 85% observed once, and the top ten hold over 2%. The source of this sequence is an older woman with COVID-19, enrolled during active disease. Specimen: peripheral blood.

CDR3 in DNA: TGTGCCAGCAGTTATACGAGACTAGCGGGAGTCGAGCAGTACTTC. This encodes CASSYTRLAGVEQYF. This sequence joins TRBV6-2 or TRBV6-3 and TRBJ2-7; TRBD2 matches at 12 bases. Unmatched junction bases numbered 6, after V lost 3 bases and J lost 6 bases. CDR1 and CDR2 from the germline V gene are MNHEY and SVGEGT. The CDR3 totals 15 residues.